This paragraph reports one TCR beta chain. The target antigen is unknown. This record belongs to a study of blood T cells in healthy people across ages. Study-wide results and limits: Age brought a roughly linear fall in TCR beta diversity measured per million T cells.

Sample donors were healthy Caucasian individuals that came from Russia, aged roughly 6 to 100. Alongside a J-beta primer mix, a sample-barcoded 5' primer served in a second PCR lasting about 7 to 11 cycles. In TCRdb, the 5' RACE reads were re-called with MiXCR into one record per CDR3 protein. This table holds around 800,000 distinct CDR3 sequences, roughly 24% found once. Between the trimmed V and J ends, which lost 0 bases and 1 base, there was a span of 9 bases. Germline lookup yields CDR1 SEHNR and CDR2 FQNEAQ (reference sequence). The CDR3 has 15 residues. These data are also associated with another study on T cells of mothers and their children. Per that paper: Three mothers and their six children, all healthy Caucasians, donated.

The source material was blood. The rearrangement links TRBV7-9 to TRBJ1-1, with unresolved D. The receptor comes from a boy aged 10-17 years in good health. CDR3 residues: CASSLAGRGNTEAFF. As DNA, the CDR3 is TGTGCCAGCAGCTTAGCAGGGCGAGGGAACACTGAAGCTTTCTTT. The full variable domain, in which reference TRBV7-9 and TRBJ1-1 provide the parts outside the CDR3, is DTGVSQNPRHKITKRGQNVTFRCDPISEHNRLYWYRQTLGQGPEFLTYFQNEAQLEKSRLLSDRFSAERPKGSFSTLEIQRTEQGDSAMYLCASSLAGRGNTEAFFGQGTRLTVV.